Sequencing of this T cell receptor (beta chain) was carried out in a study of patients and donors after allogeneic stem cell transplantation. Using its own MiXCR run on the RT-PCR reads, TCRdb lists one record per CDR3 protein. This sample yields roughly 940,000 distinct CDR3 sequences, of which roughly 18% are seen a single time; around 6% belongs to the top ten. This CDR3 region has 16 residues. J lost 8 bases, V lost 5 bases, and 16 bases had no gene match. The J gene is TRBJ2-3, the V gene TRBV12-3 or TRBV12-4; 7 bases match TRBD2. This sequence originates from a human donor who was either an allogeneic HSCT recipient or a stem cell or donor lymphocyte infusion donor (not recorded which). It is not recorded whose cells these are; they may come from a transplant donor. Material: blood, either unsorted or a sorted T cell fraction (not recorded which). CDR3 sequence reads: CASSPGTNYPGGTQYF. The DNA of the CDR3 is TGTGCCAGCAGTCCCGGGACTAACTACCCGGGGGGTACGCAGTATTTT.